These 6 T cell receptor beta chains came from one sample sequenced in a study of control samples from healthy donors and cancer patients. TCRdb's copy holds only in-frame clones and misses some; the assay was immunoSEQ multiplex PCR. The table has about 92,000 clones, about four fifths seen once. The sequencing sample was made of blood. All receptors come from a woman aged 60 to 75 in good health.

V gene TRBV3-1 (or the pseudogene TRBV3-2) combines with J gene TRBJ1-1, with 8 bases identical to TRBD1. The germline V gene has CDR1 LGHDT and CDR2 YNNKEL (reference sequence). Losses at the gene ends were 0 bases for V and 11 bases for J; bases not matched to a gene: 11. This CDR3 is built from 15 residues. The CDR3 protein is CASSQDIVTTGDAFF. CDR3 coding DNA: TGTGCCAGCAGCCAAGATATTGTAACGACAGGGGACGCTTTCTTT.

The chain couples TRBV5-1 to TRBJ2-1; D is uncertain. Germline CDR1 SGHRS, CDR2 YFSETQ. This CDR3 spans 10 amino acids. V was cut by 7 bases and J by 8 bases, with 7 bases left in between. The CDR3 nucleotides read TGCGCCAGCGGCAATGATGAGCAGTTCTTC. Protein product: CASGNDEQFF.

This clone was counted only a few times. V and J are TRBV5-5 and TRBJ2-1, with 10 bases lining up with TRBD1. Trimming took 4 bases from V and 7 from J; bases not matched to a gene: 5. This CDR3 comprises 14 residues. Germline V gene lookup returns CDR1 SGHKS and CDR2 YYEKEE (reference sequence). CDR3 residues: CASSVEDRGNEQFF. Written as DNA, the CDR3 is TGTGCCAGCAGCGTTGAGGACAGGGGGAATGAGCAGTTCTTC.

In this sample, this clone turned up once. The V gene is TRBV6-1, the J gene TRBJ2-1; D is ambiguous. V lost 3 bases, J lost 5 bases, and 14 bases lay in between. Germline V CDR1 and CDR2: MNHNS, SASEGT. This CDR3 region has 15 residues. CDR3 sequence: CASSERSGPNNEQFF. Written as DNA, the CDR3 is TGTGCCAGCAGTGAGCGTTCCGGGCCCAACAATGAGCAGTTCTTC.

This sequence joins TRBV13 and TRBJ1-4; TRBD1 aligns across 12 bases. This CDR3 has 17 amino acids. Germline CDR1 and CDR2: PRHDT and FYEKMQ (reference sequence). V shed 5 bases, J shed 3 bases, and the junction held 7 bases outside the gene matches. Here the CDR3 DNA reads TGTGCCAGCAGCCTTGGGACAGGGGGCATAGCTAATGAAAAACTGTTTTTT. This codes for CASSLGTGGIANEKLFF.

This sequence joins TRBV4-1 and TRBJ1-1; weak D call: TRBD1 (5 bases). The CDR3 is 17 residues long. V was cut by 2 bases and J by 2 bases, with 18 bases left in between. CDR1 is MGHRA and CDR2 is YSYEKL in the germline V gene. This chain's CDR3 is CASSQLGTAGRNTEAFF. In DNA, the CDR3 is TGCGCCAGCAGCCAACTCGGGACGGCGGGTCGCAACACTGAAGCTTTCTTT.